This T cell receptor (beta chain) is drawn from a study of CD4 T cells in relation to SARS-CoV-2 and coronaviruses. Study outcomes and limitations: According to naive versus memory sequencing, detected responses are memory recall, not newly primed. The cross-reactivity analysis covered only spike protein, not other viral proteins. No donor gave both pre-pandemic and post-infection samples.

Sorted naive or memory CD4+ cells met CEF peptides for around eleven days. Only one count was recorded for this clone. Antigen specificity is unknown. The CDR3 totals 15 residues. V was clipped by 3 bases and J by 2 bases; unmatched bases: 3. From germline, CDR1 is LNHNV and CDR2 YYDKDF (reference sequence). Sequenced by immunoSEQ multiplex PCR; TCRdb stores in-frame clones only, minus some. The table has around 40,000 clones, about 87% seen once. The gene calls are TRBV15 and TRBJ1-2; 10 bases fit TRBD1. The clonotype comes from an adult with COVID-19. Sequencing was performed on naive CD4+ T cells from PBMCs, cultured in vitro. Specified subset: naive CD4+ T cells isolated by negative enrichment. The DNA of the CDR3 is TGTGCCACCAGCAGGGACAGGGGGGCAAACTATGGCTACACCTTC. As protein: CATSRDRGANYGYTF.